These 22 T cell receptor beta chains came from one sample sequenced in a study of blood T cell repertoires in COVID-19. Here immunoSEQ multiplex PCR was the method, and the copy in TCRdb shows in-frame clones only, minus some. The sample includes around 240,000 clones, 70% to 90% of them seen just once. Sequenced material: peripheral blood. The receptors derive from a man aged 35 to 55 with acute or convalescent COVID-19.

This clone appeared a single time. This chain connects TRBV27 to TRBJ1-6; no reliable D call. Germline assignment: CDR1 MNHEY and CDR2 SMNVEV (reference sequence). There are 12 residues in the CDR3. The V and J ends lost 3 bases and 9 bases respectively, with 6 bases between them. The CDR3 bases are TGTGCCAGCAGTTTCCCCCGTTCACCCCTCCACTTT. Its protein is CASSFPRSPLHF.

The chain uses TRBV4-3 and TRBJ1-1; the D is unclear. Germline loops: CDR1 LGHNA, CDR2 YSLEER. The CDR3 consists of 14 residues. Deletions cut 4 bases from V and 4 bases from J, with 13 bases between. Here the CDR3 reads CASSRALLGTEAFF. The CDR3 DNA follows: TGCGCCAGCAGCCGCGCCTTACTCGGCACTGAAGCTTTCTTT.

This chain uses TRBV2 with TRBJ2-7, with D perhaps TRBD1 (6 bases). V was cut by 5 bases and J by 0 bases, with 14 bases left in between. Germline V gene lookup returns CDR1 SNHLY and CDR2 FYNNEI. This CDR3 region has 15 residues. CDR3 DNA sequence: TGTGCCAGCAGTTCCGGGACATACAGCTCCTACGAGCAGTACTTC. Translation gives CASSSGTYSSYEQYF.

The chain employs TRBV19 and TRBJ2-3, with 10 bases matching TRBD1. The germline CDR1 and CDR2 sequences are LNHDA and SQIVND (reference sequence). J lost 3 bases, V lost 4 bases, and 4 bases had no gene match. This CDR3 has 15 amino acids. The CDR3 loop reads CASSTWTGGTDTQYF. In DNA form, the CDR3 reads TGTGCCAGTAGTACCTGGACAGGGGGTACAGATACGCAGTATTTT.

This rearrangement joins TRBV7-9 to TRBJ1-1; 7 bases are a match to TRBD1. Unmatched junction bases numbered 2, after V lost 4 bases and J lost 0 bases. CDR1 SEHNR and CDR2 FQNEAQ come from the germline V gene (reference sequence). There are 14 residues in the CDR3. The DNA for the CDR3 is TGTGCCAGCAGCTATGGGACAGTGAACACTGAAGCTTTCTTT. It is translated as CASSYGTVNTEAFF.

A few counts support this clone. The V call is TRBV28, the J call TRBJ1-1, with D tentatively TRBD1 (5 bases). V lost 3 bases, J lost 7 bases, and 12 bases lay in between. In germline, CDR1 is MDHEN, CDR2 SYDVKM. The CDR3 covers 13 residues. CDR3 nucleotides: TGTGCCAGCAGTTTTGGGGGGAGCCTTGAAGCTTTCTTT. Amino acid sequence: CASSFGGSLEAFF.

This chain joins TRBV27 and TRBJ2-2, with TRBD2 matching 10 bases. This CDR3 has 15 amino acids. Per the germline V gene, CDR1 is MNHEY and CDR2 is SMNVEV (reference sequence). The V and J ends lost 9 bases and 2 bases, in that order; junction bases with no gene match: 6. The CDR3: CASRAGGINTGELFF. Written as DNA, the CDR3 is TGTGCCAGTCGAGCGGGGGGGATTAACACCGGGGAGCTGTTTTTT.

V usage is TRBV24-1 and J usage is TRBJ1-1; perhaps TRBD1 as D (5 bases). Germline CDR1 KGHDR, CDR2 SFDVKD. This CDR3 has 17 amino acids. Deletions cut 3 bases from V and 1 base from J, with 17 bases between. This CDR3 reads CATSDPQDWGENTEAFF. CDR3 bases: TGTGCCACCAGTGATCCCCAGGATTGGGGGGAGAACACTGAAGCTTTCTTT.

This CDR3 is CASSAQGSGQPQHF. The DNA of the CDR3 is TGTGCCAGCAGCGCACAGGGGTCGGGTCAGCCCCAGCATTTT. V gene TRBV9 combines with J gene TRBJ1-5; TRBD1 aligns across 7 bases. The length of the CDR3 is 14 residues. CDR1 is SGDLS and CDR2 is YYNGEE in the germline V gene. V was pared by 3 bases and J by 6 bases, with 6 bases of the junction left unmatched.

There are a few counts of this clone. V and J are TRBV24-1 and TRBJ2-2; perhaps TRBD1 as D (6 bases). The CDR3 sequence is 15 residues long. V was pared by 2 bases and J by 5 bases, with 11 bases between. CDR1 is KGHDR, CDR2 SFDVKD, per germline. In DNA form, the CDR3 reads TGTGCCACCAGTGATTCTCCCAGGGGTACCGGGGAGCTGTTTTTT. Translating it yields CATSDSPRGTGELFF.

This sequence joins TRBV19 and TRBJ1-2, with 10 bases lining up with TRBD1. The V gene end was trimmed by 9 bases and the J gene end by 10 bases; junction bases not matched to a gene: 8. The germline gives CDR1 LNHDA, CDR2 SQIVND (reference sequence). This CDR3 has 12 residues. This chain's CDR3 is CASSRDRGNYTF. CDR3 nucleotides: TGTGCCAGCTCCCGGGACAGGGGAAACTACACCTTC.

In DNA form, the CDR3 reads TGTGCCAGCAGTTTTGACAGACTTGAGACCCAGTACTTC. As protein: CASSFDRLETQYF. J is TRBJ2-5 and V is TRBV11-2; the D gene is possibly TRBD1 (5 bases). Deletions cut 6 bases from V and 5 bases from J, with 13 bases between. CDR3 length: 13 amino acids. Germline assignment: CDR1 SGHAT and CDR2 FQNNGV.

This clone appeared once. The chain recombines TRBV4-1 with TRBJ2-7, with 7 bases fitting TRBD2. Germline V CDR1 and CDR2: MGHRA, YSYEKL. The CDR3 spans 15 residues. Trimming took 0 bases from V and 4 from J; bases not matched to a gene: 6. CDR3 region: CASSQDYGGSYEQYF. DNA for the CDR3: TGCGCCAGCAGCCAAGACTACGGGGGGAGTTACGAGCAGTACTTC.

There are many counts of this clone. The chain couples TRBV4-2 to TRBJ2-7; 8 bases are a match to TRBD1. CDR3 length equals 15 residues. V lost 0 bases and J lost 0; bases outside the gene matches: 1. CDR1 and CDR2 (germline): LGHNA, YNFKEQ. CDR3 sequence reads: CASSQDTGGSYEQYF. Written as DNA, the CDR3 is TGTGCCAGCAGCCAAGACACAGGGGGCTCCTACGAGCAGTACTTC.

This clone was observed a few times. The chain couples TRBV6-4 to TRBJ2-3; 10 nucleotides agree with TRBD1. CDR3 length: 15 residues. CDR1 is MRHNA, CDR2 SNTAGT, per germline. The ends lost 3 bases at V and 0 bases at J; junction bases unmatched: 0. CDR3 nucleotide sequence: TGTGCCAGCAGTGAGACAGGGGGCAGCACAGATACGCAGTATTTT. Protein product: CASSETGGSTDTQYF.

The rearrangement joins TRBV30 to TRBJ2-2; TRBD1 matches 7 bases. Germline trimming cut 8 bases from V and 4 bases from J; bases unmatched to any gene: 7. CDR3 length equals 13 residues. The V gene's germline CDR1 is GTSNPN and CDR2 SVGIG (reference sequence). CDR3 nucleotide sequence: TGTGCCAGAACTAGGGGGCTCACCGGGGAGCTGTTTTTT. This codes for CARTRGLTGELFF.

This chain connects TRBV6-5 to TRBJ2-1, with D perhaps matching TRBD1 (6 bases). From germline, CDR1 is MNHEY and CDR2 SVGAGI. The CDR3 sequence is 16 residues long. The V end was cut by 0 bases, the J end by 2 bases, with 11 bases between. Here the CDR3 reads CASSYSGRGTYNEQFF. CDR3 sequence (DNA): TGTGCCAGCAGTTACTCAGGCAGGGGAACCTACAATGAGCAGTTCTTC.

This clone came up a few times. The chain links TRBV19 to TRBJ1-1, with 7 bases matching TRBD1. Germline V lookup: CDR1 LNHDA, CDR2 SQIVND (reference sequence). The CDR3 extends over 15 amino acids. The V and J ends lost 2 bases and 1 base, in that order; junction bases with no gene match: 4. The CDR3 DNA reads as TGTGCCAGTAGTATAACAGGGGTTCGGAACACTGAAGCTTTCTTT. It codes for CASSITGVRNTEAFF.

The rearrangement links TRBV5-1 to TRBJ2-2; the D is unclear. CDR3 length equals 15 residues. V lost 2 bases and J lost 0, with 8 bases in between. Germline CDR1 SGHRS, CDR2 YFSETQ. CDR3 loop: CASSFESTNTGELFF. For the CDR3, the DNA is TGCGCCAGCAGCTTTGAGTCTACGAACACCGGGGAGCTGTTTTTT.

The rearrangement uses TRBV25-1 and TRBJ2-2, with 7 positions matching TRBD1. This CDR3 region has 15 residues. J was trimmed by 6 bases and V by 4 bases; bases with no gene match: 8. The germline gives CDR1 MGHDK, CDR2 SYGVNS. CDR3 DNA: TGTGCCAGCAGTGGCGCAGGGGGAATTCCCGGGGAGCTGTTTTTT. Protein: CASSGAGGIPGELFF.

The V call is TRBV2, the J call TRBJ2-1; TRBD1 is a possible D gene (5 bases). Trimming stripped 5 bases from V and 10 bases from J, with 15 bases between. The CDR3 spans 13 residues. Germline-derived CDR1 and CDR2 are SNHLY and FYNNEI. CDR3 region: CASSRSRVEEQFF. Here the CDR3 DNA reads TGTGCCAGCAGTCGCTCCAGGGTAGAAGAGCAGTTCTTC.

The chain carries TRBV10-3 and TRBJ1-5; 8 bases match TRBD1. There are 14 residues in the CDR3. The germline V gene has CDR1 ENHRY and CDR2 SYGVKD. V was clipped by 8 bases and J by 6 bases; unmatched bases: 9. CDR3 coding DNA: TGTGCCATCGCCGGACAGGGCCAAGGTCAGCCCCAGCATTTT. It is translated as CAIAGQGQGQPQHF.